In this sample, the clone carrying this T cell receptor (beta chain) turned up a few times. The antigen is unknown. A read error may account for a junction end that differs from germline. This record belongs to a study of T-cell memory formation after mild COVID-19. Study observations and caveats: Some clones that responded were present in memory (sampled pre-infection), which suggests cross-reactive memory joined. Shrinking CD4+ clones were chiefly CM and EM; CD8+ ones were chiefly EMRA.

TCRdb analysed the 5' RACE reads with MiXCR anew, one entry per CDR3 protein. The sample yields around 510,000 distinct CDR3 sequences, about a fifth seen once. Sequencing was done on a sample of PBMCs or a T cell subset sorted from them (not recorded which). This TCR was sampled from an adult woman who had mild COVID-19 (a few samples of this study predate the infection). Cell type and time point are not known.

The CDR3 spells CASSHTLVSGSLMAQYF. The CDR3 DNA is TGTGCTAGCAGCCACACCTTGGTTTCCGGGTCACTCATGGCCCAGTACTTC. V usage is TRBV7-7 and J usage is TRBJ2-5; D is uncertain. There are 17 residues in the CDR3. Germline V CDR1 and CDR2: SSHAT, FNYEAQ (reference sequence).